This T cell receptor beta chain was captured by sequencing in a study of cytomegalovirus exposure and HLA in healthy donors. Study-level findings and limits: TCR beta chains associated with HLA were, in a later analysis, more clonally expanded than equally common others.

PCR involved 60 Vbeta and 13 Jbeta primers. TCRdb's table, derived via immunoSEQ multiplex PCR, lists solely in-frame clones and lacks some. The sample shows 150,000 to 200,000 clones, about 73% of them seen only once. The CDR3 totals 15 residues. V was pared by 5 bases and J by 5 bases, with 7 bases of the junction left unmatched. Looked up from germline, CDR1 is SNHLY and CDR2 is FYNNEI. Points on this clone: The antigen is not known.

This chain uses TRBV2 with TRBJ2-5; 11 nucleotides match TRBD2. Sequencing was carried out using PBMCs. The sequence was collected from a woman in her thirties or forties in good health and CMV-seronegative. CDR3 nucleotides: TGTGCCAGCAGTTTTAGCGGGGGGGCCGGTGAGACCCAGTACTTC. This gives the protein CASSFSGGAGETQYF. Full variable domain (rest looked up from reference TRBV2 and TRBJ2-5): EPEVTQTPSHQVTQMGQEVILRCVPISNHLYFYWYRQILGQKVEFLVSFYNNEISEKSEIFDDQFSVERPDGSNFTLKIRSTKLEDSAMYFCASSFSGGAGETQYFGPGTRLLVL.